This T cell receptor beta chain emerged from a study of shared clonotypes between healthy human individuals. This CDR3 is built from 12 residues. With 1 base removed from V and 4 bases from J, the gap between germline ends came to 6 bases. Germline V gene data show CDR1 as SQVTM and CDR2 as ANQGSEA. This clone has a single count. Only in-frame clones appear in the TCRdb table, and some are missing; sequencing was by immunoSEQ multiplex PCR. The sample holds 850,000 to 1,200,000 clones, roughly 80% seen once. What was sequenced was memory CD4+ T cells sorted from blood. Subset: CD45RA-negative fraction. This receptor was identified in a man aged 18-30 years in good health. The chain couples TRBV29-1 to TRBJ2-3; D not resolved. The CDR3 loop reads CSVEGISDTQYF. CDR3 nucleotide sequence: TGCAGCGTTGAAGGGATTTCAGATACGCAGTATTTT.